The 19 T cell receptor beta chains below come from one sample, sequenced in a study of vaccination and CD4 T cells after COVID-19. These TCRs are of unknown antigen specificity. Treatment indicated: 10-day PBMC culture with coronavirus spike peptide pools or control peptides (ViraFEST assay). Cultured CD4+ T-cell DNA underwent Oncomine TCR Beta short-read sequencing. A single record per CDR3 protein comes from TCRdb applying MiXCR to the PCR reads. The sample carries some 9,000 distinct CDR3 sequences, roughly 34% recorded once. Specimen: CD4+ T cells from blood, cultured in vitro. Receptors originate from a human donor who had recovered from COVID-19.

The V and J genes are TRBV19 and TRBJ1-2; 11 bases align to TRBD1. This CDR3 contains 15 residues. CDR1 and CDR2 from the germline V gene are LNHDA and SQIVND (reference sequence). The trim removed 5 bases at V and 5 bases at J, leaving 7 bases unmatched. The CDR3 nucleotides are TGTGCCAGTAGTCCCCTGGGGACAGGGGGATATGGCTACACCTTC. Its translation is CASSPLGTGGYGYTF.

This clonotype occurred a few times. The rearrangement links TRBV7-9 to TRBJ1-2; 8 positions match TRBD1. Germline V gene lookup returns CDR1 SEHNR and CDR2 FQNEAQ (reference sequence). V lost 5 bases and J lost 1; bases outside the gene matches: 6. The CDR3 length is 15 residues. The CDR3 sequence is CASSPSGQDNYGYTF. In DNA, the CDR3 is TGTGCCAGCAGCCCATCGGGACAGGATAACTATGGCTACACCTTC.

This chain links TRBV12-3 or TRBV12-4 with TRBJ1-2, with a possible D match to TRBD1 (5 bases). This CDR3 region has 14 residues. V was cut by 7 bases and J by 4 bases, with 16 bases left in between. CDR3 bases: TGTGCCAGCACCCGGGCCCAGGGCGGCTATGGCTACACCTTC. Its translation: CASTRAQGGYGYTF.

The rearrangement uses TRBV19 and TRBJ2-1; a possible D gene is TRBD1 (5 bases). This CDR3 region has 13 residues. The germline CDR1 and CDR2 sequences are LNHDA and SQIVND (reference sequence). V was shortened by 9 bases and J by 0 bases, with 9 bases between the two germline ends. CDR3 region: CARGRGSYNEQFF. CDR3 nucleotide sequence: TGTGCCAGGGGTAGGGGCTCCTACAATGAGCAGTTCTTC.

The rearrangement joins TRBV19 to TRBJ1-1, with 7 bases fitting TRBD1. Trimming at V came to 4 bases and at J to 6 bases, leaving 14 bases not matched to a gene. Germline V lookup: CDR1 LNHDA, CDR2 SQIVND (reference sequence). The CDR3 has 16 amino acids. The CDR3 region has the DNA TGTGCCAGTAGTAGGGGGTCGGACAGGTTCGGGGCTGAAGCTTTCTTT. This gives the protein CASSRGSDRFGAEAFF.

The gene calls are TRBV12-3 or TRBV12-4 and TRBJ2-7; D unresolved. CDR3 length: 13 amino acids. V dropped 6 bases and J dropped 1 base, with 10 bases sitting between them. CDR3 loop: CASSPMISYEQYF. The CDR3 region has the DNA TGTGCCAGCAGCCCTATGATATCCTACGAGCAGTACTTC.

This clonotype was counted only a few times. The chain recombines TRBV6-1 with TRBJ2-7; D gene unclear. V lost 6 bases to trimming and J lost 2 bases, with 8 bases between them. The CDR3 spans 12 residues. CDR1 and CDR2 from the germline V gene are MNHNS and SASEGT. CDR3 nucleotide sequence: TGTGCCAGCAGGGACGTTACCTACGAGCAGTACTTC. It encodes CASRDVTYEQYF.

By share, this clonotype counts as large (0.1 to 1%). The rearrangement joins TRBV6-2 or TRBV6-3 to TRBJ1-2; no firm D call. Germline-derived CDR1 and CDR2 are MNHEY and SVGEGT. The CDR3 loop spans 14 amino acids. The V end lost 7 bases, the J end lost 2 bases, and 14 bases lay between the germline ends. CDR3: CASTGGSGNYGYTF. The CDR3 DNA follows: TGTGCCAGCACCGGTGGAAGTGGAAACTATGGCTACACCTTC.

This clonotype was seen only a few times. CDR3 coding DNA: TGTGCCAGCCGGGACAGGACTGTGTCGGCCTTTGGCTACACCTTC. It translates to CASRDRTVSAFGYTF. The chain employs TRBV19 and TRBJ1-2; 8 bases fit TRBD1. Germline V lookup: CDR1 LNHDA, CDR2 SQIVND (reference sequence). V was clipped by 9 bases and J by 7 bases; unmatched bases: 16. CDR3 size: 15 residues.

This chain links TRBV19 with TRBJ1-2; D uncertain. Germline V CDR1 and CDR2: LNHDA, SQIVND (reference sequence). V was shortened by 5 bases and J by 4 bases, with 8 bases between the two germline ends. CDR3 size: 12 residues. CDR3 region: CASSGTLYGYTF. The CDR3 bases are TGTGCCAGTAGTGGCACACTCTATGGCTACACCTTC.

The chain has TRBV7-9 and TRBJ2-6; no definite D call. Germline CDR1 SEHNR, CDR2 FQNEAQ (reference sequence). The CDR3 contains 15 residues. The V end was cut by 0 bases, the J end by 4 bases, with 7 bases between. The CDR3 is CASSLAGAGANVLTF. DNA for the CDR3: TGTGCCAGCAGCTTAGCGGGCGCCGGGGCCAACGTCCTGACTTTC. The full variable domain, completed using reference TRBV7-9 and TRBJ2-6, is DTGVSQNPRHKITKRGQNVTFRCDPISEHNRLYWYRQTLGQGPEFLTYFQNEAQLEKSRLLSDRFSAERPKGSFSTLEIQRTEQGDSAMYLCASSLAGAGANVLTFGAGSRLTVL.

The rearrangement links TRBV6-1 to TRBJ1-5; TRBD1 might be the D (6 bases). The length of the CDR3 is 14 residues. CDR1 is MNHNS and CDR2 is SASEGT in the germline V gene. The V end lost 6 bases, the J end lost 0 bases, and 9 bases lay between the germline ends. CDR3 DNA sequence: TGTGCCAGCAGCAGGACAGATAGCAATCAGCCCCAGCATTTT. It translates to CASSRTDSNQPQHF.

The V gene is TRBV2, the J gene TRBJ1-2; no reliable D call. The CDR3 sequence is 15 residues long. Looked up from germline, CDR1 is SNHLY and CDR2 is FYNNEI. Trimming took 2 bases from V and 8 from J, leaving 18 bases between them. The CDR3 region has the DNA TGTGCCAGCAGTGAACAAGGACGGACGAATCTCGGCTACACCTTC. This encodes CASSEQGRTNLGYTF.

The chain joins TRBV2 to TRBJ1-2; D remains ambiguous. Germline V gives CDR1 SNHLY, CDR2 FYNNEI. The CDR3 has 13 amino acids. V was pared by 8 bases and J by 5 bases, with 15 bases between. This CDR3 is CASWAPTIYGYTF. CDR3 in DNA: TGTGCCAGCTGGGCCCCAACGATTTATGGCTACACCTTC.

V usage is TRBV6-4 and J usage is TRBJ2-1, with TRBD1 as a possible D gene (5 bases). Germline CDR1 is MRHNA and CDR2 is SNTAGT. This CDR3 has 16 residues. V shed 4 bases and J shed 7 bases, with 20 bases lying between them. CDR3 bases: TGTGCCAGCAGTGGGGGCCGGGCCACCCAGCGTAATGAGCAGTTCTTC. Translating gives CASSGGRATQRNEQFF.

This clonotype was found a few times. The CDR3 nucleotides read TGTGCCAGCAGTGAAGGGGGGGGCCACGACCACGAGCAGTACTTC. Translation: CASSEGGGHDHEQYF. The chain employs TRBV6-1 and TRBJ2-7; tentatively, D is TRBD2 (7 bases). The CDR3 covers 15 residues. V was pared by 1 base and J by 5 bases, with 15 bases between. The germline V gene encodes CDR1 MNHNS and CDR2 SASEGT.

In the case of this clonotype: A read error may produce the germline difference seen at one junction end. V and J are TRBV7-2 and TRBJ2-2, with 9 bases aligning to TRBD1. This CDR3 has 16 amino acids. Germline-derived CDR1 and CDR2 are SGHTA and FQGNSA. In DNA, the CDR3 is TGCGCCAGCAGCCAGTGGACAGGGGCTAACACCGGGGAGCTGTTTTTT. This encodes CASSQWTGANTGELFF.

This clonotype turned up a few times. The chain carries TRBV5-1 and TRBJ2-1; 8 nucleotides align to TRBD2. The CDR3 runs 14 residues. Germline V gives CDR1 SGHRS, CDR2 YFSETQ. Trimming at V came to 5 bases and at J to 9 bases, leaving 10 bases not matched to a gene. The CDR3 region is CASRTGGLRSEQFF. DNA for the CDR3: TGCGCCAGCAGAACGGGGGGGCTCAGGAGTGAGCAGTTCTTC. Filled out from reference TRBV5-1 and TRBJ2-1, the complete variable domain reads KAGVTQTPRYLIKTRGQQVTLSCSPISGHRSVSWYQQTPGQGLQFLFEYFSETQRNKGNFPGRFSGRQFSNSRSEMNVSTLELGDSALYLCASRTGGLRSEQFFGPGTRLTVL.

This clonotype is labeled as large. V gene TRBV6-9 combines with J gene TRBJ1-1; TRBD1 might be the D (6 bases). The ends were cut back, 6 bases at V and 6 bases at J, with 26 bases in the middle. CDR1 and CDR2 (germline): MNHGY, SVAAGI. The length of the CDR3 is 17 residues. The CDR3 DNA follows: TGTGCCAGCAGCCATCCGGACCCAAAAGGGGGACATGCTGAAGCTTTCTTT. This encodes CASSHPDPKGGHAEAFF.